Following are 27 T cell receptor beta chains from one sample sequenced in a study of T-cell reconstitution after alpha-beta-depleted transplantation in children. Unique molecular identifiers were incorporated into the prepared TCRbeta library. TCRdb redid the calling of the PCR reads with MiXCR, one entry per CDR3 protein. Of around 380,000 distinct CDR3 sequences in the sample, 11% were seen once. Sequencing was performed on PBMCs from the stem cell graft donor, taken from the stem cell graft. The receptors originated from a human donor who donated a stem cell graft to a child with acute myeloid leukemia.

In its sample, this clonotype was seen a few times. CDR3 in amino acids: CASSLGLAREQYV. The CDR3 nucleotides are TGTGCCAGCAGCTTAGGACTAGCCCGCGAGCAGTACGTC. The V call is TRBV7-2, the J call TRBJ2-7, with TRBD2 matching 7 bases. The germline V gene encodes CDR1 SGHTA and CDR2 FQGNSA. V dropped 1 base and J dropped 6; count of bases not matched to a gene: 3. This CDR3 is built from 13 residues.

This clonotype came up a few times. The J gene is TRBJ2-7, the V gene TRBV24-1; possible D gene TRBD1, 5 bases. Trimming left V 4 bases short and J 2 bases short, with 11 bases between. CDR1 and CDR2 from the germline V gene are KGHDR and SFDVKD. This CDR3 region has 14 residues. The CDR3 is CATSDIDSTYEQYV. Written as DNA, the CDR3 is TGTGCCACCAGTGACATCGACAGCACCTACGAGCAGTACGTC.

The V call is TRBV27, the J call TRBJ2-2, with 7 nucleotides matching TRBD2. Germline CDR1 is MNHEY and CDR2 is SMNVEV (reference sequence). After removal of 6 bases from V and 3 bases from J, the junction contained 13 bases not matched to a gene. This CDR3 contains 17 residues. CDR3 nucleotide sequence: TGTGCCAGCAGCCCCTCTGCGGGAGCTCGGTACACCGGGGAGCTGTTTTTT. Its translation: CASSPSAGARYTGELFF.

This clonotype was recorded a few times. V usage is TRBV5-1 and J usage is TRBJ1-2; TRBD1 might be the D (6 bases). Trimming shortened V by 0 bases and J by 3 bases, and 12 bases separated the two germline ends. The CDR3 covers 15 residues. Germline CDR1 reads SGHRS; CDR2 reads YFSETQ. The DNA for the CDR3 is TGCGCCAGCAGCTTGGACCAGGGGAGGTACTATGGCTACACCTTC. Translated, it gives CASSLDQGRYYGYTF.

In this sample, this clonotype turned up a few times. This CDR3 reads CAISETAVNKETQYF. The CDR3 nucleotides read TGTGCCATCAGTGAAACAGCGGTAAACAAAGAGACCCAGTACTTC. The genes are TRBV10-3 and TRBJ2-5; D may be TRBD2 (5 bases). V lost 3 bases and J lost 3, with 14 bases in between. This CDR3 is built from 15 residues. CDR1 is ENHRY and CDR2 is SYGVKD in the germline V gene.

Worth noting for this clonotype: One end of the junction does not line up with germline, which may come from a read error. The chain couples TRBV14 to TRBJ2-5; D call uncertain. CDR1 and CDR2 (germline): SGHDN, FVKESK. The CDR3 has 11 amino acids. The CDR3 nucleotides read TGTGCCAGCAGCTCCCAAGTGACCCAGTACTTC. Translation: CASSSQVTQYF. Variable domain in full (rest from reference TRBV14 and TRBJ2-5): EAGVTQFPSHSVIEKGQTVTLRCDPISGHDNLYWYRRVMGKEIKFLLHFVKESKQDESGMPNNRFLAERTGGTYSTLKVQPAELEDSGVYFCASSSQVTQYFGPGTRLLVL.

This clonotype was found a few times. The chain recombines TRBV9 with TRBJ2-5; TRBD1 matches at 8 bases. The germline CDR1 and CDR2 sequences are SGDLS and YYNGEE. The CDR3 is made up of 15 amino acids. With 4 bases clipped from V and 5 bases from J, the junction kept 10 bases outside the gene matches. Written as DNA, the CDR3 is TGTGCCAGCAGCCCGCCCGGACAGGGCCGGGAGACCCAGTACTTC. This encodes CASSPPGQGRETQYF.

The chain couples TRBV11-2 to TRBJ2-2; TRBD2 aligns across 7 bases. Germline V gene lookup returns CDR1 SGHAT and CDR2 FQNNGV. The length of the CDR3 is 18 residues. V lost 2 bases, J lost 6 bases, and 15 bases stayed unmatched. The CDR3, as DNA: TGTGCCAGCAGCTTAAACGGGGCGGGCCTCGGGGGGTCCGGGGAGCTGTTTTTT. Protein: CASSLNGAGLGGSGELFF. The full variable domain, in which reference TRBV11-2 and TRBJ2-2 provide the parts outside the CDR3, is EAGVAQSPRYKIIEKRQSVAFWCNPISGHATLYWYQQILGQGPKLLIQFQNNGVVDDSQLPKDRFSAERLKGVDSTLKIQPAKLEDSAVYLCASSLNGAGLGGSGELFFGEGSRLTVL.

CDR3 residues: CASSYRGSRAFF. The CDR3 bases are TGTGCCAGCAGTTACAGGGGGTCTAGGGCTTTCTTT. J is TRBJ1-1 and V is TRBV27; 8 nucleotides align to TRBD1. CDR1 is MNHEY and CDR2 is SMNVEV in the germline V gene (reference sequence). J lost 11 bases, V lost 4 bases, and 6 bases had no gene match. This CDR3 is 12 amino acids long.

The CDR3 DNA reads TGTGCCAGCAGCTCAAGGACAGGGAAAGAGACCCAGTACTTC. Its protein is CASSSRTGKETQYF. The V gene is TRBV21-1, the J gene TRBJ2-5; whether TRBD1, the table's D call, matches the DNA was not checked. TRBV21-1 is flagged as a pseudogene. This CDR3 comprises 14 residues.

This clonotype was found many times. The chain employs TRBV5-1 and TRBJ2-1; 15 bases are a match to TRBD2. Germline lookup yields CDR1 SGHRS and CDR2 YFSETQ. Trimming removed 4 bases from V and 7 bases from J; junction bases left unmatched: 3. The CDR3 contains 15 residues. In DNA form, the CDR3 reads TGCGCCAGCAGCCGGACTAGCGGGAGGGATAATGAGCAGTTCTTC. This translates into CASSRTSGRDNEQFF.

This clonotype was counted a few times. This rearrangement joins TRBV3-1 to TRBJ2-1; a possible D gene is TRBD1 (6 bases). V gave up 2 bases and J gave up 6 bases, with 8 bases separating them. Germline V CDR1 and CDR2: LGHDT, YNNKEL (reference sequence). The CDR3 contains 13 residues. Written as DNA, the CDR3 is TGTGCCAGCAGCCAAAGGGGGTTCAATGAGCAGTTCTTC. Its protein product is CASSQRGFNEQFF.

The chain employs TRBV7-3 and TRBJ2-1; D ambiguous. The CDR3 extends over 13 amino acids. Germline CDR1 and CDR2: SGHTA and FQGTGA. The ends were cut back, 0 bases at V and 8 bases at J, with 8 bases in the middle. CDR3 coding DNA: TGTGCCAGCAGCTTAACCGTGGACCATGAGCAGTTCTTC. Translation: CASSLTVDHEQFF.

This chain uses TRBV5-1 with TRBJ2-3; 12 bases map to TRBD2. The V and J ends lost 4 bases and 4 bases, in that order; junction bases with no gene match: 7. The CDR3 has 16 residues. The germline V gene encodes CDR1 SGHRS and CDR2 YFSETQ. The CDR3 DNA sequence: TGCGCCAGCAGCCTGAGACTAGCGGGAGCAGCAGATACGCAGTATTTT. Protein: CASSLRLAGAADTQYF.

This chain uses TRBV9 with TRBJ2-5; D is undetermined. Germline V gene data show CDR1 as SGDLS and CDR2 as YYNGEE. V dropped 4 bases and J dropped 4 bases, with 8 bases sitting between them. This CDR3 spans 12 amino acids. The CDR3 here is CASSIPGETQYF. The DNA of the CDR3 is TGTGCCAGCAGCATCCCGGGAGAGACCCAGTACTTC.

The gene calls are TRBV5-1 and TRBJ1-3; weak D call: TRBD1 (6 bases). V lost 0 bases to trimming and J lost 0 bases, with 13 bases between them. The CDR3 loop spans 17 amino acids. The germline gives CDR1 SGHRS, CDR2 YFSETQ. The CDR3, as DNA: TGCGCCAGCAGCTTGGCCGGACAGCGGAGCTCTGGAAACACCATATATTTT. As protein: CASSLAGQRSSGNTIYF.

The sample holds a few counts of this clonotype. The V and J genes are TRBV5-6 and TRBJ2-3; D is perhaps TRBD2 (6 bases). This CDR3 comprises 16 residues. Germline values: CDR1 SGHDT, CDR2 YYEEEE. V was pared by 3 bases and J by 2 bases, with 16 bases between. The CDR3 loop is CASSSPLGLNTDTQYF. Here the CDR3 DNA reads TGTGCCAGCAGCTCGCCCTTGGGACTGAACACAGATACGCAGTATTTT.

The chain carries TRBV5-8 and TRBJ2-7; possible D gene TRBD1, 6 bases. The CDR3 length is 14 residues. Germline V CDR1 and CDR2: SGHTS, YDEGEE. Trimming cost V 4 bases and J 2 bases, with 13 bases left between them. Here the CDR3 reads CASSGRDTPYEQYF. CDR3 in DNA: TGTGCCAGCAGCGGACGGGACACCCCCTACGAGCAGTACTTC. Combining the CDR3 with reference TRBV5-8 and TRBJ2-7 gives the whole variable domain EAGVTQSPTHLIKTRGQQATLRCSPISGHTSVYWYQQALGLGLQFLLWYDEGEERNRGNFPPRFSGRQFPNYSSELNVNALELEDSALYLCASSGRDTPYEQYFGPGTRLTVT.

This clonotype was picked up many times. The V and J genes are TRBV15 and TRBJ2-2, with D possibly called TRBD1 or TRBD2 (5 bases each). CDR3 size: 14 residues. V was trimmed by 8 bases and J by 2 bases, leaving 12 bases between them. Germline CDR1 and CDR2: LNHNV and YYDKDF (reference sequence). The chain's CDR3 is CATERDLNTGELFF. CDR3 DNA: TGTGCCACCGAAAGGGACCTCAACACCGGGGAGCTGTTTTTT.

This clonotype was seen more than once but under ten times. The V gene is TRBV2, the J gene TRBJ1-6; D call uncertain. CDR3 length equals 13 residues. Per the germline V gene, CDR1 is SNHLY and CDR2 is FYNNEI. V lost 0 bases and J 11 bases, leaving 8 bases between the germline ends. The CDR3 loop reads CASSEAWHAPLHF. The CDR3 DNA follows: TGTGCCAGCAGTGAAGCGTGGCATGCACCCCTCCACTTT.

V and J are TRBV7-2 and TRBJ1-2, with a tentative D call TRBD1 (5 bases). This CDR3 is built from 15 residues. The germline V gene has CDR1 SGHTA and CDR2 FQGNSA. V gave up 3 bases and J gave up 9 bases, with 20 bases separating them. The CDR3 region has the DNA TGTGCCAGCAGCTTCCTTGGGGGGGGAGGATGGAGCTACACCTTC. Protein sequence: CASSFLGGGGWSYTF.

This clonotype was counted only a few times. The chain employs TRBV6-2 or TRBV6-3 and TRBJ1-3; possibly TRBD1 for D (6 bases). Per germline, CDR1 MNHEY and CDR2 SVGEGT. CDR3 length: 14 amino acids. V lost 6 bases and J 0 bases, leaving 9 bases between the germline ends. The CDR3, as DNA: TGTGCCAGCAGGCCGACAGGCTCTGGAAACACCATATATTTT. Residues: CASRPTGSGNTIYF.

In its sample, this clonotype was seen a few times. The V gene is TRBV12-3 or TRBV12-4, the J gene TRBJ1-1, with D tentatively TRBD1 (5 bases). Between the trimmed V and J ends, which lost 5 bases and 3 bases, there was a span of 13 bases. This CDR3 contains 14 residues. The CDR3 sequence is CASSGMGGDTEAFF. In nucleotides, the CDR3 is TGTGCCAGCAGTGGTATGGGGGGGGACACTGAAGCTTTCTTT.

In regard to this clonotype: Since a much larger clone is just one base distant, this may be a read error. V is TRBV6-5 and J is TRBJ1-1; perhaps TRBD1 as D (6 bases). The germline V gene encodes CDR1 MNHEY and CDR2 SVGAGI. V was shortened by 5 bases and J by 0 bases, with 10 bases between the two germline ends. The length of the CDR3 is 14 residues. CDR3 DNA: TGTGCCAGCAGTATACAGGGTTTGAACACTGAAGCTTTCTTT. Translated, it gives CASSIQGLNTEAFF.

This clonotype was recorded a few times. The rearrangement joins TRBV7-9 to TRBJ2-3; no definite D call. The CDR3 runs 14 residues. Germline V CDR1 and CDR2: SEHNR, FQNEAQ (reference sequence). V was cut by 8 bases and J by 4 bases, with 16 bases left in between. The DNA of the CDR3 is TGTGCCAGCCGTCCAGGATGGAATCCAGATACGCAGTATTTT. This codes for CASRPGWNPDTQYF.

There are many counts of this clonotype. This chain uses TRBV10-3 with TRBJ1-1; maybe TRBD1 (6 bases). Germline V gene lookup returns CDR1 ENHRY and CDR2 SYGVKD. This CDR3 is built from 12 residues. Trimming shortened V by 5 bases and J by 4 bases, and 8 bases separated the two germline ends. The CDR3 coding sequence is TGTGCCATCAGTCAGGGGCCCACTGAAGCTTTCTTT. Residues: CAISQGPTEAFF.

In this sample, this clonotype turned up many times. The gene calls are TRBV5-1 and TRBJ1-2, with TRBD1 matching 9 bases. The germline CDR1 and CDR2 sequences are SGHRS and YFSETQ. This CDR3 spans 14 amino acids. V shed 3 bases and J 4 bases; nucleotides not matched to a gene: 4. CDR3 amino acids: CASSSDRGIYGYTF. The CDR3 coding sequence is TGCGCCAGCAGCTCAGACAGGGGGATCTATGGCTACACCTTC.